This entry lists 5 T cell receptor beta chains sequenced from one sample in a study of blood T cell repertoires in COVID-19. Profiling relied on immunoSEQ multiplex PCR, and the TCRdb table lists in-frame clones only, not all of them. The repertoire has about 280,000 clones, roughly 87% of them found once; the top ten carry about 6.1%. The sequenced material came from PBMCs or T cells enriched from blood (not recorded which). The source is a woman aged 35 to 49 who had recovered from COVID-19.

This chain links TRBV25-1 with TRBJ1-5; possible D gene TRBD1, 5 bases. This CDR3 has 16 residues. The germline V and J ends were trimmed by 1 base and 4 bases, with 14 bases remaining between them. CDR1 is MGHDK and CDR2 is SYGVNS in the germline V gene. The CDR3 here is CASSESAGRENQPQHF. CDR3 nucleotide sequence: TGTGCCAGCAGTGAATCCGCAGGGAGGGAGAATCAGCCCCAGCATTTT.

The chain has TRBV2 and TRBJ2-4; 8 bases fit TRBD1. V dropped 6 bases and J dropped 6; count of bases not matched to a gene: 7. The CDR3 contains 14 residues. Germline-derived CDR1 and CDR2 are SNHLY and FYNNEI. The CDR3 nucleotides read TGTGCCAGCAGGGGGAGAACAGGGGGAAACATTCAGTACTTC. Protein sequence: CASRGRTGGNIQYF.

V and J are TRBV27 and TRBJ1-1; D gene unclear. Per germline, CDR1 MNHEY and CDR2 SMNVEV (reference sequence). Between the trimmed V and J ends, which lost 3 bases and 0 bases, there was a span of 5 bases. The CDR3 sequence is 13 residues long. The CDR3 sequence: CASSFSVNTEAFF. The CDR3 DNA is TGTGCCAGCAGTTTTAGCGTGAACACTGAAGCTTTCTTT.

This chain links TRBV7-2 with TRBJ2-3; 8 bases map to TRBD2. The length of the CDR3 is 16 residues. Germline values: CDR1 SGHTA, CDR2 FQGNSA. The V and J ends lost 0 bases and 6 bases, in that order; junction bases with no gene match: 8. In nucleotides, the CDR3 is TGTGCCAGCAGCTTAGCGCTTGCGGGAGGATCCGATACGCAGTATTTT. This codes for CASSLALAGGSDTQYF.

The V call is TRBV27, the J call TRBJ2-7; D possibly corresponds to TRBD2 (7 bases). Trimming stripped 2 bases from V and 4 bases from J, with 9 bases between. CDR3 size: 13 residues. Germline CDR1 MNHEY, CDR2 SMNVEV (reference sequence). CDR3 protein: CASSLRGGYEQYF. The CDR3 region has the DNA TGTGCCAGCAGTTTAAGGGGGGGTTACGAGCAGTACTTC.